The following is a T cell receptor (beta chain) sequence with its context. The antigen is unknown. Germline loops: CDR1 SGHTA, CDR2 FQGNSA. The CDR3 is made up of 16 amino acids. Deletions cut 0 bases from V and 6 bases from J, with 16 bases between. The data originate from a study of cytomegalovirus exposure and HLA in healthy donors. Study conclusions and caveats: The authors later found TCR association rates varying by HLA locus, with DRB1 most and HLA-C fewest. Specificity for CMV antigens was confirmed in vitro for a few of the CMV-associated chains. Other equally common chains were less clonally expanded than HLA-associated TCR beta chains, a later analysis showed. Among TCR beta chains, those listed as cytomegalovirus-associated numbered around 180.

Vbeta (60) and Jbeta (13) primers were used in the PCR. Method: immunoSEQ multiplex PCR; TCRdb's copy keeps in-frame clones and lacks some. The sample carries 98,000 or so clones, 75% to 80% recorded once. The chain links TRBV7-2 to TRBJ2-3; the D gene is possibly TRBD1 (6 bases). The specimen sequenced was PBMCs. This clonotype was obtained from a female donor in good health and CMV-seronegative. The CDR3 DNA follows: TGTGCCAGCAGCTTAGCACCCACAGGGTTTGTGGATACGCAGTATTTT. Its translation: CASSLAPTGFVDTQYF.